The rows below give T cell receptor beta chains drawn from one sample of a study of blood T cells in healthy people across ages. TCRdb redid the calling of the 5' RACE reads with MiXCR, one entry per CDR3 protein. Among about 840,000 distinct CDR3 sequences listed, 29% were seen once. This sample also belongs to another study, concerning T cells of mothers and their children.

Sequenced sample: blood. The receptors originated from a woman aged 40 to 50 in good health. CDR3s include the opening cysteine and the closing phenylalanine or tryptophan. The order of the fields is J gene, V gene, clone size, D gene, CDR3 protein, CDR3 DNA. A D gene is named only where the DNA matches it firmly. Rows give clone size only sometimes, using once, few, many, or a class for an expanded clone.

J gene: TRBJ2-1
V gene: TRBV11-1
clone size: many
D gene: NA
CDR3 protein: CASSGTGLADFTTGNEQFF
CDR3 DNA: TGTGCCAGCAGCGGCACCGGGCTAGCGGACTTTACGACAGGCAATGAGCAGTTCTTC

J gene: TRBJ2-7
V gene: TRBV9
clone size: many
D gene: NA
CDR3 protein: CASSVDHGGYEQYF
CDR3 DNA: TGTGCCAGCAGCGTAGATCACGGAGGATACGAGCAGTACTTC

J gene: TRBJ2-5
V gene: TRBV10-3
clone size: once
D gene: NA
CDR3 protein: CASSYRGLITGETQYF
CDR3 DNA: TGTGCCAGCAGCTACAGAGGACTTATCACGGGGGAGACCCAGTACTTC

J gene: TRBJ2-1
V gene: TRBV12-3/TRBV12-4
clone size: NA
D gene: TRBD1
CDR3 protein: CASSSGGTGGNYNGQFF
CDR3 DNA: TGTGCCAGCAGTTCTGGGGGGACAGGGGGCAACTACAATGGGCAGTTCTTC

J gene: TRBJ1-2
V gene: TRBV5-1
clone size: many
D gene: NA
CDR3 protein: CASSLSGGAAVGYTF
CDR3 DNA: TGCGCCAGCAGCTTGTCCGGGGGTGCAGCGGTCGGCTACACCTTC

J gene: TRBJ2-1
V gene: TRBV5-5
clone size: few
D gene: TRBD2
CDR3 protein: CASSFLAGGSSYNEQFF
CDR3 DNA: TGTGCCAGCAGCTTTCTAGCGGGGGGAAGCTCCTACAATGAGCAGTTCTTC

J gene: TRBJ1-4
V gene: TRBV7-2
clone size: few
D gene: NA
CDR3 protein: CASSSGRGPNEKLFF
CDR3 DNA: TGTGCCAGCAGCTCAGGTCGAGGGCCTAATGAAAAACTGTTTTTT

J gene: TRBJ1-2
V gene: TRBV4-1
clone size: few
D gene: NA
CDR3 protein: CASSQATQGLGYGYTF
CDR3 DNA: TGCGCCAGCAGCCAAGCAACCCAGGGGTTAGGATATGGCTACACCTTC

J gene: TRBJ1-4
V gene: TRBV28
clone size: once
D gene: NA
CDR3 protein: CASGDDGEKLFF
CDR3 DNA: TGTGCCAGTGGGGACGACGGTGAAAAACTGTTTTTT

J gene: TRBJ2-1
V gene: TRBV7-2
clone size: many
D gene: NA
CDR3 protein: CASSLGSGVGSYNEQFF
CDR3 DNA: TGTGCCAGCAGCTTAGGTTCGGGGGTAGGGTCCTACAATGAGCAGTTCTTC

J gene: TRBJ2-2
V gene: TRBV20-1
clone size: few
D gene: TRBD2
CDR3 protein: CSARNSGGSDGELFF
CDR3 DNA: TGCAGTGCTAGAAACAGCGGGGGGTCGGACGGGGAGCTGTTTTTT

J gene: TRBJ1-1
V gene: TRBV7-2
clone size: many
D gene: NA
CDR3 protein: CASSLVFQGTTEAFF
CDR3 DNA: TGTGCCAGCAGCTTAGTCTTCCAGGGGACGACTGAAGCTTTCTTT

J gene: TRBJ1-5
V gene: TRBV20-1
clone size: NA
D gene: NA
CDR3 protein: CSARGGSLSSQPQHF
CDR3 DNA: TGCAGTGCCCGGGGGGGGTCCCTTAGCAGTCAGCCCCAGCATTTT

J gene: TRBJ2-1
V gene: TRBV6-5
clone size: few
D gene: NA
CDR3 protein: CASSYSYERDEQFF
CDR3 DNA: TGTGCCAGCAGTTACTCCTACGAGAGGGATGAGCAGTTCTTC